A single TCR beta chain is shown here with its context. Its matching antigen is unknown. One end of the junction varies from germline; a read error may be responsible. These data originate in a study of T cells in Graves' hyperthyroidism and ophthalmopathy. Findings and caveats of the study: Blood also carried most thyroid clonotypes expanded above 0.001.

RNA transcripts gave rise to amplified TCR beta CDR3 regions. When the TCR CDR3 underwent first-round RT-PCR, the HTBI primer set was used. TCRdb reprocessed the multiplex PCR reads with MiXCR, giving one entry per CDR3 protein. Of hundreds of thousands of distinct CDR3 sequences listed, over 35% are singletons. Diagnoses were established using clinical symptoms, serum thyroxine and TRAb, thyroid ultrasound and orbital computed tomography. Germline loops: CDR1 SGHTA, CDR2 FQGNSA. The CDR3 has 15 amino acids. Sequenced: blood. The clonotype originates from a man aged 18 to 30 with Graves' hyperthyroidism. V usage is TRBV7-2 and J usage is TRBJ2-7, with 10 positions matching TRBD1. CDR3: CASSQDPLDRGRGYF. CDR3 nucleotides: TGCGCCAGCAGCCAAGATCCCCTTGACAGGGGGCGCGGGTACTTC.